Below are 18 T cell receptor beta chains sequenced from a single sample in a study of technical replicates of blood from a handful of donors. Method: immunoSEQ multiplex PCR; TCRdb's copy keeps in-frame clones and lacks some. The table lists approximately 69,000 clones, around 97% of them singletons, with over 0.2% in the top ten. Sequenced input: T cells isolated from PBMCs. All receptors derive from a human donor in good health.

This chain joins TRBV14 and TRBJ1-1; 10 nucleotides line up with TRBD1. The CDR3 runs 15 residues. With V trimmed by 5 bases and J by 1 base, 4 bases remained unmatched. Germline V CDR1 and CDR2: SGHDN, FVKESK. The CDR3 DNA reads TGTGCCAGCAGCGGGCGGACAGGGGGGAACACTGAAGCTTTCTTT. Translated: CASSGRTGGNTEAFF.

V is TRBV2 and J is TRBJ1-5; the D gene is possibly TRBD1 (5 bases). The V gene's germline CDR1 is SNHLY and CDR2 FYNNEI. Trimming cost V 6 bases and J 0 bases, with 12 bases left between them. The CDR3 loop spans 15 amino acids. The CDR3 protein is CASRQGTYSNQPQHF. CDR3 DNA: TGTGCCAGCAGGCAGGGAACATATAGCAATCAGCCCCAGCATTTT. Full variable domain (rest looked up from reference TRBV2 and TRBJ1-5): EPEVTQTPSHQVTQMGQEVILRCVPISNHLYFYWYRQILGQKVEFLVSFYNNEISEKSEIFDDQFSVERPDGSNFTLKIRSTKLEDSAMYFCASRQGTYSNQPQHFGDGTRLSIL.

This clone was seen once. The V and J genes are TRBV28 and TRBJ2-7; a weak D match, TRBD2 (6 bases). Germline loops: CDR1 MDHEN, CDR2 SYDVKM. Trimming removed 3 bases at V and 3 bases at J, with 24 bases between. The CDR3 totals 18 residues. The CDR3 region has the DNA TGTGCCAGCAGTTTTCGGCATGGGGGGACCGCTCTGCTCTACGAGCAGTACTTC. As protein: CASSFRHGGTALLYEQYF.

This chain links TRBV7-2 with TRBJ2-7, with D tentatively TRBD1 (6 bases). This CDR3 spans 13 amino acids. CDR1 is SGHTA, CDR2 FQGNSA, per germline. V lost 1 base, J lost 12 bases, and 16 bases lay in between. CDR3 in amino acids: CASSLEWGQGLYF. In DNA form, the CDR3 reads TGTGCCAGCAGCTTAGAGTGGGGCCAGGGGCTGTACTTC.

The chain employs TRBV27 and TRBJ1-2; D not certain. The CDR3 covers 13 residues. The V gene's germline CDR1 is MNHEY and CDR2 SMNVEV (reference sequence). Trimming removed 5 bases from V and 0 bases from J, with 7 bases in between. CDR3 nucleotide sequence: TGTGCCAGCAGTCCCCGGGCTAACTATGGCTACACCTTC. It codes for CASSPRANYGYTF.

The chain has TRBV4-2 and TRBJ2-3; 8 bases agree with TRBD2. The V gene's germline CDR1 is LGHNA and CDR2 YNFKEQ. The CDR3 is made up of 18 amino acids. V lost 0 bases, J lost 1 base, and 9 bases stayed unmatched. The CDR3 bases are TGTGCCAGCAGCCAAGATGTCGGTAATAGCGGGGGCACAGATACGCAGTATTTT. It codes for CASSQDVGNSGGTDTQYF.

V gene TRBV6-5 combines with J gene TRBJ1-2, with 8 positions matching TRBD1. V was pared by 5 bases and J by 4 bases, with 3 bases of the junction left unmatched. The CDR3 totals 13 residues. CDR1 is MNHEY, CDR2 SVGAGI, per germline. CDR3 loop: CASSPDRAYGYTF. CDR3 DNA: TGTGCCAGCAGTCCGGACAGGGCCTATGGCTACACCTTC.

This chain uses TRBV11-3 with TRBJ1-3, with 8 bases fitting TRBD1. This CDR3 is built from 17 residues. Germline V lookup: CDR1 SGHNT, CDR2 YENEEA. Trimming cost V 5 bases and J 3 bases; bases outside gene matches: 12. CDR3 protein: CASSGAGGEKGGNTIYF. DNA of the CDR3: TGTGCCAGCAGCGGAGCAGGGGGCGAGAAAGGTGGAAACACCATATATTTT.

This CDR3 is CASSLWSPVSSYNEQFF. The CDR3 DNA reads TGCGCCAGCAGCTTGTGGAGCCCAGTTAGCTCCTACAATGAGCAGTTCTTC. This chain links TRBV5-1 with TRBJ2-1, with unresolved D. The V gene lost 1 base and the J gene lost 0 bases, with 14 bases spanning the gap. Looked up from germline, CDR1 is SGHRS and CDR2 is YFSETQ. The CDR3 contains 17 residues. The full variable domain, completed using reference TRBV5-1 and TRBJ2-1, is KAGVTQTPRYLIKTRGQQVTLSCSPISGHRSVSWYQQTPGQGLQFLFEYFSETQRNKGNFPGRFSGRQFSNSRSEMNVSTLELGDSALYLCASSLWSPVSSYNEQFFGPGTRLTVL.

The chain couples TRBV14 to TRBJ2-1; 8 bases agree with TRBD2. V gave up 0 bases and J gave up 5 bases; unmatched junction bases: 6. There are 16 residues in the CDR3. Germline CDR1 and CDR2: SGHDN and FVKESK. CDR3 in DNA: TGTGCCAGCAGCCAAGATCTTTCTAGCGGGCACAATGAGCAGTTCTTC. Protein product: CASSQDLSSGHNEQFF.

The CDR3 nucleotides are TGTGCCAGCATCAAGACAGGGCTCCCTGAAGCTTTCTTT. Its protein product is CASIKTGLPEAFF. The V and J genes are TRBV6-5 and TRBJ1-1; 7 positions match TRBD1. With 7 bases clipped from V and 6 bases from J, the junction kept 8 bases outside the gene matches. This CDR3 region has 13 residues. CDR1 and CDR2 from the germline V gene are MNHEY and SVGAGI.

This chain uses TRBV6-6 with TRBJ1-1, with D maybe TRBD1 (6 bases). V was shortened by 0 bases and J by 6 bases, with 11 bases between the two germline ends. Germline V gene data show CDR1 as MNHNY and CDR2 as SVGAGI (reference sequence). The CDR3 extends over 14 amino acids. The CDR3 loop is CASSYSDGGPEAFF. The CDR3 DNA reads as TGTGCCAGCAGTTACTCGGACGGGGGGCCTGAAGCTTTCTTT.

This chain uses TRBV6-5 with TRBJ2-3; unclear D gene. Germline CDR1 reads MNHEY; CDR2 reads SVGAGI. The CDR3 is 13 amino acids. V lost 8 bases and J lost 1, with 10 bases in between. The CDR3 loop is CASHPPGTDTQYF. In DNA form, the CDR3 reads TGTGCCAGCCATCCGCCAGGCACAGATACGCAGTATTTT.

The rearrangement links TRBV25-1 to TRBJ2-2; D uncertain. The germline V gene encodes CDR1 MGHDK and CDR2 SYGVNS. The CDR3 has 14 residues. Trimming took 8 bases from V and 7 from J, leaving 17 bases between them. CDR3: CASLSGVSVGELFF. CDR3 coding DNA: TGTGCCAGCCTTTCCGGAGTTTCAGTCGGGGAGCTGTTTTTT.

This chain connects TRBV30 to TRBJ1-1, with TRBD1 as a possible D gene (6 bases). The V gene lost 5 bases and the J gene lost 1 base, with 11 bases spanning the gap. The CDR3 totals 13 residues. From germline, CDR1 is GTSNPN and CDR2 SVGIG (reference sequence). Written as DNA, the CDR3 is TGTGCCTGGGCGGACAGTTGGAACACTGAAGCTTTCTTT. Protein product: CAWADSWNTEAFF.

The chain uses TRBV19 and TRBJ2-1; 13 bases align to TRBD2. J gave up 8 bases and V 5 bases, and 6 bases lay outside the gene matches. The CDR3 is made up of 15 amino acids. Germline values: CDR1 LNHDA, CDR2 SQIVND (reference sequence). The CDR3 nucleotides read TGTGCCAGTAGTGAGGGGACTAGCGGGATGTATGAGCAGTTCTTC. Its translation is CASSEGTSGMYEQFF.

The chain links TRBV25-1 to TRBJ2-7, with 8 bases lining up with TRBD1. J lost 5 bases, V lost 5 bases, and 5 bases had no gene match. CDR1 is MGHDK, CDR2 SYGVNS, per germline. The CDR3 runs 13 residues. CDR3 in amino acids: CASSMTGDHEQYF. DNA for the CDR3: TGTGCCAGCAGTATGACAGGGGATCACGAGCAGTACTTC.

J is TRBJ2-7 and V is TRBV19; the match to TRBD1 covers 8 bases. The CDR3 is 17 residues long. The V and J ends lost 6 bases and 2 bases, in that order; junction bases with no gene match: 15. The V gene's germline CDR1 is LNHDA and CDR2 SQIVND (reference sequence). This CDR3 is CASSLRGRDRTTYEQYF. Written as DNA, the CDR3 is TGTGCCAGTAGCCTTCGAGGCCGGGACAGGACTACCTACGAGCAGTACTTC.